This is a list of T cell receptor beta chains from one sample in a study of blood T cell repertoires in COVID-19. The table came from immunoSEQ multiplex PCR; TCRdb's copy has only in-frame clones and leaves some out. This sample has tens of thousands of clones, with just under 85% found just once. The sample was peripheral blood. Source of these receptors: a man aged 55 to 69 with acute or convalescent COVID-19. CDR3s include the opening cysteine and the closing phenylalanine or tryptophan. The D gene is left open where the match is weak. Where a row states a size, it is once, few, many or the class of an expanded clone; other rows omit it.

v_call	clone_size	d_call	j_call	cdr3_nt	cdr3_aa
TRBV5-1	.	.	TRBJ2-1	TGCGCCAGCAGCTTGGTGCCAGGGTCCTACAATGAGCAGTTCTTC	CASSLVPGSYNEQFF
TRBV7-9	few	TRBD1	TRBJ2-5	TGTGCCAGCAGCTTCGGACAGGGGGTTTGGGAGACCCAGTACTTC	CASSFGQGVWETQYF
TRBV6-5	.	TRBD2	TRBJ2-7	TGTGCCAGCAGTTCCTTCGGGGGGAGGGACGAGCAGTACTTC	CASSSFGGRDEQYF
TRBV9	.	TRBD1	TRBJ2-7	TGTGCCAGCAGCGTAGCCATGGGACAGTTCTACGAGCAGTACTTC	CASSVAMGQFYEQYF
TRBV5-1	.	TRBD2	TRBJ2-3	TGCGCCAGCAGCCCAGGGACTAGCGGGGTCACAGATACGCAGTATTTT	CASSPGTSGVTDTQYF
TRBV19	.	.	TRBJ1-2	TGTGCCAGTAGTATAGGAACAGGGCCCTATGGCTACACCTTC	CASSIGTGPYGYTF
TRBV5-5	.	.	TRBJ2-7	TGTGCCAGCAGCTTCCAGGGGAGCTCCTACGAGCAGTACTTC	CASSFQGSSYEQYF
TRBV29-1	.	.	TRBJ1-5	TGCAGCTGCGGAGAGGGTAGCAATCAGCCCCAGCATTTT	CSCGEGSNQPQHF
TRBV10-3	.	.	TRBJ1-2	TGTGCCATCAGTGGGGGGCTCTATGGCTACACCTTC	CAISGGLYGYTF
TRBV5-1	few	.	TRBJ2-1	TGCGCCAGCAGCACGATGATAGGGAGCAATGAGCAGTTCTTC	CASSTMIGSNEQFF
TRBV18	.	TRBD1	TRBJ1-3	TGTGCCAGCTCACCGGGGACAGCTGGAAACACCATATATTTT	CASSPGTAGNTIYF
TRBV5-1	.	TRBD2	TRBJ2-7	TGCGCCAGCGGGGGGGACGTCTACGAGCAGTACTTC	CASGGDVYEQYF
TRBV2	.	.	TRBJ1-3	TGTGCCAGCAGTGGTAACTCTGGAAACACCATATATTTT	CASSGNSGNTIYF
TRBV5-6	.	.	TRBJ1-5	TGTGCCAGCAGCTTGGAGCTTAATCAGCCCCAGCATTTT	CASSLELNQPQHF
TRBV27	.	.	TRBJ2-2	TGTGCCACCTCAGGCTTCACCGGGGAGCTGTTTTTT	CATSGFTGELFF
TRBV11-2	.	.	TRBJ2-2	TGTGCCAGCAGCTTAGGGCAGGGGCAGTGGTGGAACACCGGGGAGCTGTTTTTT	CASSLGQGQWWNTGELFF
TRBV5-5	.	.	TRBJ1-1	TGTGCCAGCAGCTTGTCCCTGTCGGGGAGACGGGGCACTGAAGCTTTCTTT	CASSLSLSGRRGTEAFF